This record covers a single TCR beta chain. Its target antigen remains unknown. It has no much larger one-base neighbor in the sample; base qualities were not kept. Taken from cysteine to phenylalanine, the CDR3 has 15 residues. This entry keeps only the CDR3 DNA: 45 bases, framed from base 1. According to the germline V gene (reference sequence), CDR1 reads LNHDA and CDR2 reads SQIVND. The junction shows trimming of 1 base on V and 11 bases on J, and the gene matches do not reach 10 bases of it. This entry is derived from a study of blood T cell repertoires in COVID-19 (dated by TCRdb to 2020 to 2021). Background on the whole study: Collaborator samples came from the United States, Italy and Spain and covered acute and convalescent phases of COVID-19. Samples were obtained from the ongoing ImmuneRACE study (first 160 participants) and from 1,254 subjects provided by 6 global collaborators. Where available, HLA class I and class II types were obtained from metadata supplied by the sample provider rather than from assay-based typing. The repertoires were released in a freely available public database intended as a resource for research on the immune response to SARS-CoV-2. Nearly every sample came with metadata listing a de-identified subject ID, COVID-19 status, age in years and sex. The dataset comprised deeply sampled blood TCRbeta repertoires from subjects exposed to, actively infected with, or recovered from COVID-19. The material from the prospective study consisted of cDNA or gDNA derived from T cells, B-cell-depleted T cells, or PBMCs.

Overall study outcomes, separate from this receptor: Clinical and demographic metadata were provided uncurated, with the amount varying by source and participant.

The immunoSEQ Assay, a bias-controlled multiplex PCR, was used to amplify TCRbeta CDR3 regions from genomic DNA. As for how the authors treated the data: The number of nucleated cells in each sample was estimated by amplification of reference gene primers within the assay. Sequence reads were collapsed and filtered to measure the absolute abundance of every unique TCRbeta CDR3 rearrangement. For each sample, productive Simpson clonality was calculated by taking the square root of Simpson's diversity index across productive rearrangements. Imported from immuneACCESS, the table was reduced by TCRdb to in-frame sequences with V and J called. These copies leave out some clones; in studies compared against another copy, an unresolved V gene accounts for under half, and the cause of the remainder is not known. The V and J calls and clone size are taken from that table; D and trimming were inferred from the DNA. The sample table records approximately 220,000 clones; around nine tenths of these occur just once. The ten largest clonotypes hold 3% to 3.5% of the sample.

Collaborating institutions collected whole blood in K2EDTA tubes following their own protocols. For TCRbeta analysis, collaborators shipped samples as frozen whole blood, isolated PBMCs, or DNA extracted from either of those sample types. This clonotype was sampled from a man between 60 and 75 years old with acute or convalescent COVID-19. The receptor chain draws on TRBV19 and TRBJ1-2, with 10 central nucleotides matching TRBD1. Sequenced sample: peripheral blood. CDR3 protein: CASSIAPPGQGRYTF. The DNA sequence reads TGTGCCAGTAGTATAGCCCCTCCGGGACAGGGGCGGTACACCTTC.